This T cell receptor (beta chain) derives from a study of OX40 agonist ivuxolimab in advanced cancers. Sequencing was performed with immunoSEQ multiplex PCR; in TCRdb, only in-frame clones are kept and a portion is missing. The sample has roughly 60,000 clones; 85% to 90% are singletons. A single count supports this clone. Antigen: not known. General study points: Expansion of clones was among the lowest in partial responders at 0.1-3.0 mg/kg. Some patients without response likewise showed low normalized clonal expansion. Both blood CD4+ and CD8+ T cells showed clonal growth by week 6 at 0.1 to 3.0 mg/kg.

Germline loops: CDR1 MNHNY, CDR2 SVGAGI (reference sequence). J was trimmed by 6 bases and V by 0 bases; bases with no gene match: 4. The CDR3 spans 15 residues. The sequence derives from an adult with an advanced solid tumor such as melanoma, head and neck, liver or kidney cancer. The gene calls are TRBV6-6 and TRBJ2-1; TRBD2 matches 8 bases. The specimen comprised CD4+ or CD8+ T cells sorted from blood, sampled in a trial of the OX40 agonist ivuxolimab. CDR3 DNA sequence: TGTGCCAGCAGTTACTCGGGACTAGACCGCAATGAGCAGTTCTTC. Its protein product is CASSYSGLDRNEQFF.